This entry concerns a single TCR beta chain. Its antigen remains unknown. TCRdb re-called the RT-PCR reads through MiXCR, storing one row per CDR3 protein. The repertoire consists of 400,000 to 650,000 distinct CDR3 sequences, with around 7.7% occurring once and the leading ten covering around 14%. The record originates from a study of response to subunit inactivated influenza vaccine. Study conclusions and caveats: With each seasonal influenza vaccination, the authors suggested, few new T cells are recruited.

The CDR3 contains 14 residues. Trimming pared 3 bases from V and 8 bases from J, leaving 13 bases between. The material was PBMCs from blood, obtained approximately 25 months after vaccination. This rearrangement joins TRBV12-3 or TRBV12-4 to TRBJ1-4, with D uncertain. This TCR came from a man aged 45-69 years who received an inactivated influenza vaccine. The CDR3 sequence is CASSLSGLDEKLFF. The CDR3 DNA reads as TGTGCCAGCAGTTTGTCGGGGTTAGACGAAAAACTGTTTTTT.